This note documents a single T cell receptor beta chain sequence. As yet, its antigen is unknown. Trimming at V came to 2 bases and at J to 11 bases, leaving 8 bases not matched to a gene. The CDR3 has 14 amino acids. The germline V gene encodes CDR1 SGHTA and CDR2 FQGNSA. Clones were read by immunoSEQ multiplex PCR, and TCRdb kept only the in-frame ones, dropping some. This repertoire shows 50,000 to 60,000 clones, around 90% found once; its top ten account for about 5%. At cycle 4 day 1, cycle 7 day 1, and baseline, blood was sampled. This record belongs to a study of OX40 agonist ivuxolimab in advanced cancers. The study, taken as a whole, reports: Certain nonresponding patients likewise had low normalized T-cell clonal expansion.

The receptor comes from an adult with an advanced solid tumor such as melanoma, head and neck, liver or kidney cancer. The rearrangement joins TRBV7-2 to TRBJ2-5, with 10 positions matching TRBD1. This specimen was CD4+ or CD8+ T cells sorted from blood, taken in a trial of the OX40 agonist ivuxolimab. The CDR3 reads CASSLLGTGDGQYF. CDR3 nucleotide sequence: TGTGCCAGCAGCTTATTAGGGACAGGGGACGGTCAGTACTTC.